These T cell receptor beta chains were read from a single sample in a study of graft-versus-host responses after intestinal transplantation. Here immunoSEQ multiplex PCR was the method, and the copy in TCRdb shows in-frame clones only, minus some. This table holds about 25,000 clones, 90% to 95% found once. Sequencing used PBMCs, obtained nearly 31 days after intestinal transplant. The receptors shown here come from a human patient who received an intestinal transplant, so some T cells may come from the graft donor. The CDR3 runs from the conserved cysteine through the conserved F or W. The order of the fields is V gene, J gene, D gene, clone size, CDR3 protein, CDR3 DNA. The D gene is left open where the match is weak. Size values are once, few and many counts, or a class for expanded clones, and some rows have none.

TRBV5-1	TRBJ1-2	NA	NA	CASSLAEGYGYTF	TGCGCCAGCAGCTTGGCCGAGGGGTATGGCTACACCTTC
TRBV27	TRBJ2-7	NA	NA	CASSLNQGEQYF	TGTGCCAGCAGTTTAAATCAAGGCGAGCAGTACTTC
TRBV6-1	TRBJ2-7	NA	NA	CASREYHEQYF	TGTGCCAGCAGGGAATACCACGAGCAGTACTTC
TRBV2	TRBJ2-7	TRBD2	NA	CASRGGTSRTYEQYF	TGTGCCAGCAGGGGTGGGACTAGCAGAACCTACGAGCAGTACTTC
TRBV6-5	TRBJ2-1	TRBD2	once	CASSPIAGGVDEQFF	TGTGCCAGCAGTCCAATAGCGGGAGGTGTGGATGAGCAGTTCTTC
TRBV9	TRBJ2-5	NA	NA	CASSVGGGGGETQYF	TGTGCCAGCAGCGTAGGTGGCGGAGGGGGGGAGACCCAGTACTTC
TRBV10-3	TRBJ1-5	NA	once	CATLSGEPNQPQHF	TGTGCCACCTTATCTGGGGAGCCTAATCAGCCCCAGCATTTT
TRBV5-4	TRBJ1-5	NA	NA	CASSLFSRADQPQHF	TGTGCCAGCAGCTTGTTTTCTAGGGCGGATCAGCCCCAGCATTTT
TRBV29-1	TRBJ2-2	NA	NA	CSVQPDMFTGELFF	TGCAGCGTTCAACCCGACATGTTCACCGGGGAGCTGTTTTTT
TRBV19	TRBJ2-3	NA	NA	CASRPMGFDTQYF	TGTGCCAGTAGACCTATGGGGTTCGATACGCAGTATTTT
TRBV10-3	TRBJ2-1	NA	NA	CAISNRANEQFF	TGTGCCATCAGCAATAGGGCAAATGAGCAGTTCTTC
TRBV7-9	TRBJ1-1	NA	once	CASSLERPASNTEAFF	TGTGCCAGCAGCTTAGAGCGTCCAGCTTCGAACACTGAAGCTTTCTTT
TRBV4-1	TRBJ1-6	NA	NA	CASSQTDGLNSPLHF	TGCGCCAGCAGCCAAACGGACGGACTAAATTCACCCCTCCACTTT
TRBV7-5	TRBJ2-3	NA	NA	CARSLADGGTDTQYF	TGTGCCAGAAGCTTAGCGGACGGGGGCACAGATACGCAGTATTTT
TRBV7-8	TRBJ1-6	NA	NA	CASSPGANNSPLHF	TGTGCCAGCAGCCCGGGGGCTAATAATTCACCCCTCCACTTT
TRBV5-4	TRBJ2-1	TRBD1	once	CASSLGTGPPDNEQFF	TGTGCCAGCAGCTTGGGGACAGGGCCTCCAGACAATGAGCAGTTCTTC
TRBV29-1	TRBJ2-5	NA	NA	CSVELLGAGDETQYF	TGCAGCGTTGAGTTGCTTGGGGCAGGGGATGAGACCCAGTACTTC
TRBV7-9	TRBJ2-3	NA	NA	CASSLPDRDYTDTQYF	TGTGCCAGCAGCTTACCGGACAGGGACTACACAGATACGCAGTATTTT
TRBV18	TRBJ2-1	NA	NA	CASSPPGIMDNEQFF	TGTGCCAGCTCACCGCCGGGGATTATGGACAATGAGCAGTTCTTC
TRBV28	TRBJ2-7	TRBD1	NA	CASLRTGYSYEQYF	TGTGCCAGCCTCAGGACAGGGTATTCCTACGAGCAGTACTTC
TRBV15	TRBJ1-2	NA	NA	CATSRDPGTWPGNYGYTF	TGTGCCACCAGCAGAGATCCAGGCACCTGGCCAGGGAACTATGGCTACACCTTC
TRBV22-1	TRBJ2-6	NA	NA	CTGRMAEQSRANVLTF	TGTACTGGGAGAATGGCTGAACAAAGTCGGGCCAACGTCCTGACTTTC
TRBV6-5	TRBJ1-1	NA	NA	CASSNAPGRTEAFF	TGTGCCAGCAGCAACGCCCCTGGTAGGACTGAAGCTTTCTTT
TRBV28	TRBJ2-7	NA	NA	CATTPGRSNEQYF	TGTGCCACCACGCCGGGACGGAGTAACGAGCAGTACTTC
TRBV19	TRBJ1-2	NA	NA	CASSIALVDSSGYTF	TGTGCCAGTAGTATAGCCCTAGTGGACAGCTCTGGCTACACCTTC
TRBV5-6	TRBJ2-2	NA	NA	CASSLASGELFF	TGTGCCAGCAGCTTGGCCAGCGGGGAGCTGTTTTTT
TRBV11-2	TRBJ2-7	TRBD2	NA	CASSLALAGESYEQYF	TGTGCCAGCAGCTTAGCCCTAGCGGGAGAGTCCTACGAGCAGTACTTC
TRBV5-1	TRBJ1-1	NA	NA	CASSRGAENTEAFF	TGCGCCAGCAGCAGAGGGGCGGAGAACACTGAAGCTTTCTTT
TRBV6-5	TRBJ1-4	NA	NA	CASRVGVREKLFF	TGTGCCAGCAGAGTCGGGGTTCGTGAAAAACTGTTTTTT
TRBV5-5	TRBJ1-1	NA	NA	CASSLSADEAFF	TGTGCCAGCAGCTTATCGGCGGATGAAGCTTTCTTT
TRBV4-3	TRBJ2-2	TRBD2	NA	CASSQDLAGATGELFF	TGCGCCAGCAGCCAAGATCTAGCGGGGGCCACCGGGGAGCTGTTTTTT
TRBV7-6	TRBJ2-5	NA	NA	CASSLRAAGKETQYF	TGTGCCAGCAGCTTAAGAGCGGCTGGGAAAGAGACCCAGTACTTC
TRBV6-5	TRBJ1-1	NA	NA	CASSYYYRDGTEAFF	TGTGCCAGCAGTTACTATTACAGAGATGGCACTGAAGCTTTCTTT
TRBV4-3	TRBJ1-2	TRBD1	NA	CASSQELGQTTNYGYTF	TGCGCCAGCAGCCAAGAATTGGGACAGACAACTAACTATGGCTACACCTTC
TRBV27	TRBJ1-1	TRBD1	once	CASSQTGTGGPEAFF	TGTGCCAGCAGTCAAACCGGGACAGGGGGCCCTGAAGCTTTCTTT
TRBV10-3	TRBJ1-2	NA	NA	CATRKTEFPYGYTF	TGTGCCACCCGAAAGACAGAATTTCCCTATGGCTACACCTTC
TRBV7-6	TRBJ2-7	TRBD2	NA	CASSLGAGSYEQYF	TGTGCCAGCAGCCTAGGAGCGGGGAGCTACGAGCAGTACTTC
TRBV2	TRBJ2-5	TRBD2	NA	CASSERLAGSETQYF	TGTGCCAGCAGTGAAAGGCTAGCGGGGAGTGAGACCCAGTACTTC
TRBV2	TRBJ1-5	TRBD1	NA	CASSDDRGRQPQHF	TGTGCCAGCAGTGATGACAGGGGACGACAGCCCCAGCATTTT
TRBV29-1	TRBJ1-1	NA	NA	CSVGGTEAFF	TGCAGCGTTGGAGGCACTGAAGCTTTCTTT
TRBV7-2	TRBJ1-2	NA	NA	CASSLGASYGYTF	TGTGCCAGCAGCTTGGGGGCCTCCTATGGCTACACCTTC
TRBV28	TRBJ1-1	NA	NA	CASAKGHSGTEAFF	TGTGCCAGCGCCAAAGGACACTCGGGGACTGAAGCTTTCTTT
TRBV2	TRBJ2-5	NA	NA	CASRATEETQYF	TGTGCCAGCAGGGCTACCGAAGAGACCCAGTACTTC
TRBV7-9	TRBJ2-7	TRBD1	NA	CASSVRTGGYEQYF	TGTGCCAGCAGCGTCCGGACAGGAGGATACGAGCAGTACTTC
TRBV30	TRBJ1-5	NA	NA	CAWSVRGGGNQPQHF	TGTGCCTGGAGTGTACGAGGGGGAGGCAATCAGCCCCAGCATTTT
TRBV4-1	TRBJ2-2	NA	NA	CASSFQVGYTGELFF	TGCGCCAGCAGCTTCCAGGTCGGATACACCGGGGAGCTGTTTTTT
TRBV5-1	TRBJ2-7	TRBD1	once	CASSLRTGGPSYEQYF	TGCGCCAGCAGCTTGAGGACAGGGGGCCCCTCCTACGAGCAGTACTTC
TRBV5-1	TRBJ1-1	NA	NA	CASSVPGHPARNTEAFF	TGCGCCAGCAGCGTCCCGGGACACCCGGCCCGGAACACTGAAGCTTTCTTT